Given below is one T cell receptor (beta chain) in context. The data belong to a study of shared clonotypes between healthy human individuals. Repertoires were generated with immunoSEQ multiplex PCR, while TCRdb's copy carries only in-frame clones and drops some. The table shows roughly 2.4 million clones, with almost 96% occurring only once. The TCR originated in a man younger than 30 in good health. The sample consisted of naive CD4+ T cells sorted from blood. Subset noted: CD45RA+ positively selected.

CDR3 region: CASSETVRSYEQYF. CDR3 sequence (DNA): TGTGCCAGCAGTGAAACGGTCAGATCCTACGAGCAGTACTTC. The chain employs TRBV6-1 and TRBJ2-7; D remains unclear. V was pared by 2 bases and J by 1 base, with 9 bases between. The CDR3 is made up of 14 amino acids. Per the germline V gene, CDR1 is MNHNS and CDR2 is SASEGT.